This T cell receptor beta chain was observed in a study of T cells expressing NK-cell markers. Study information: One of eight sequenced donors was HCMV-seronegative; the other seven were seropositive. The study's findings and limits: In a group of about 6 donors, dominant NKG2C+ clonotypes represented about 1.0-7.5% of CD8+ T cells. Expanded NKG2C+ T cell clones had unclear HCMV specificity.

Germline V gives CDR1 GTSNPN, CDR2 SVGIG (reference sequence). The CDR3 is 14 residues long. Note on this clonotype: Its antigen remains unknown.

With UMIs, 5'RACE template switching was used to make TCR beta cDNA. From its re-call of the 5' RACE reads, TCRdb lists each CDR3 protein once, without DNA. The sample's table shows 550,000 or so distinct CDR3 sequences. The material sequenced was blood T cells: a sorted CD56 or NKG2C T cell subset, CD4+ or CD8+ T cells, or bulk PBMC T cells (not recorded which). The clonotype comes from a man between 18 and 35 years old in good health. The chain recombines TRBV30 with TRBJ2-7. CDR3: CAWSHMAGAYEQYF.